The next 10 T cell receptor beta chains were all read from a single sample in a study of shared clonotypes between healthy human individuals. The protocol was immunoSEQ multiplex PCR, while the TCRdb copy is restricted to in-frame clones and leaves out a portion. The repertoire has about 2.4 million clones, over 85% of them found once; the top ten carry over 0.12%. The sequenced sample consisted of naive CD4+ T cells sorted from blood. Described subset: CD45RA+ positively selected. These receptors all stem from a man between 18 and 35 years old in good health.

The chain employs TRBV7-2 and TRBJ2-7; D unresolved. Trimming took 1 base from V and 4 from J, leaving 14 bases between them. Germline lookup yields CDR1 SGHTA and CDR2 FQGNSA. The CDR3 runs 15 residues. CDR3 nucleotides: TGTGCCAGCAGCTTAGGGCCAGTTGCATATTACGAGCAGTACTTC. Its translation is CASSLGPVAYYEQYF.

CDR3 residues: CASTVERGPRLSYEQYF. CDR3 nucleotide sequence: TGTGCCAGCACGGTGGAGAGGGGCCCCCGGCTCTCCTACGAGCAGTACTTC. V is TRBV28 and J is TRBJ2-7, with D perhaps assigned TRBD1 or TRBD2 (5 bases each). V lost 7 bases and J 0 bases, leaving 22 bases between the germline ends. This CDR3 region has 17 residues. Germline-derived CDR1 and CDR2 are MDHEN and SYDVKM.

The chain links TRBV10-2 to TRBJ2-7; D is possibly TRBD1 (5 bases). Trimming pared 6 bases from V and 2 bases from J, leaving 14 bases between. CDR1 is WSHSY and CDR2 is SAAADI in the germline V gene. CDR3 length: 14 residues. Here the CDR3 DNA reads TGCGCCAGCAGGACGACAGTTTACCCCTACGAGCAGTACTTC. This codes for CASRTTVYPYEQYF.

This rearrangement joins TRBV13 to TRBJ2-4; 12 bases are a match to TRBD2. There are 16 residues in the CDR3. Germline assignment: CDR1 PRHDT and CDR2 FYEKMQ (reference sequence). V lost 3 bases, J lost 7 bases, and 7 bases stayed unmatched. The CDR3, as DNA: TGTGCCAGCAGCTTTGGACTAGCGGGGCGATCTAACATTCAGTACTTC. Translation gives CASSFGLAGRSNIQYF.

The chain recombines TRBV15 with TRBJ2-5; 9 bases are shared with TRBD1. Unmatched junction bases numbered 15, after V lost 5 bases and J lost 2 bases. The CDR3 has 18 residues. CDR1 and CDR2 from the germline V gene are LNHNV and YYDKDF (reference sequence). CDR3 sequence reads: CATSSDRALQGAQETQYF. The CDR3 DNA sequence: TGTGCCACCAGCTCCGATCGGGCTTTACAGGGGGCTCAAGAGACCCAGTACTTC.

This sequence joins TRBV5-5 and TRBJ1-2, with no clear D. Trimming removed 0 bases at V and 1 base at J, with 7 bases between. The germline CDR1 and CDR2 sequences are SGHKS and YYEKEE (reference sequence). The CDR3 covers 14 residues. CDR3 in amino acids: CASSLEMLNYGYTF. Here the CDR3 DNA reads TGTGCCAGCAGCTTGGAAATGCTTAACTATGGCTACACCTTC. Drawing the rest from reference TRBV5-5 and TRBJ1-2, the complete variable domain is DAGVTQSPTHLIKTRGQQVTLRCSPISGHKSVSWYQQVLGQGPQFIFQYYEKEERGRGNFPDRFSARQFPNYSSELNVNALLLGDSALYLCASSLEMLNYGYTFGSGTRLTVV.

The rearrangement uses TRBV5-4 and TRBJ2-7, with TRBD2 matching 7 bases. The CDR3 sequence is 16 residues long. J was trimmed by 0 bases and V by 4 bases; bases with no gene match: 10. Per the germline V gene, CDR1 is SGHNT and CDR2 is YYREEE (reference sequence). The CDR3 loop reads CASSTFRDYRSYEQYF. In DNA, the CDR3 is TGTGCCAGCAGCACGTTCCGGGACTACCGCTCCTACGAGCAGTACTTC.

V usage is TRBV19 and J usage is TRBJ2-3, with 9 bases aligning to TRBD2. The ends lost 5 bases at V and 2 bases at J; junction bases unmatched: 8. This CDR3 comprises 16 residues. CDR1 is LNHDA, CDR2 SQIVND, per germline (reference sequence). CDR3 in amino acids: CASSPWGTSNTDTQYF. The CDR3 DNA sequence: TGTGCCAGTAGTCCCTGGGGGACTAGCAACACAGATACGCAGTATTTT.

The chain has TRBV6-5 and TRBJ2-7; 8 bases line up with TRBD1. This CDR3 comprises 15 residues. In germline, CDR1 is MNHEY, CDR2 SVGAGI. V trimming: 6 bases; J trimming: 0 bases; junction bases outside the gene matches: 7. CDR3 coding DNA: TGTGCCAGCAGAGGACAGGGAGGAAACTCCTACGAGCAGTACTTC. Translating gives CASRGQGGNSYEQYF.

J is TRBJ2-2 and V is TRBV10-3; 7 bases are shared with TRBD1. Per the germline V gene, CDR1 is ENHRY and CDR2 is SYGVKD. V trimming: 9 bases; J trimming: 2 bases; junction bases outside the gene matches: 9. The CDR3 has 15 amino acids. CDR3 amino acids: CAMGTGTANTGELFF. As DNA, the CDR3 is TGTGCCATGGGCACCGGGACAGCTAACACCGGGGAGCTGTTTTTT.